What follows are 11 T cell receptor beta chains derived from one specimen sequenced in a study of T cells in Graves' hyperthyroidism and ophthalmopathy. Researchers took RNA transcripts and amplified the TCR beta CDR3 regions from them. A first-round RT-PCR of the TCR CDR3 used the HTBI primer set. MiXCR, applied by TCRdb to the multiplex PCR reads, yields one record per CDR3 protein. The sample contains 700,000 to 850,000 distinct CDR3 sequences, 30% to 40% of which appear only once. The sequencing sample was made of blood. These receptors originate from a woman in her 40s with Graves' hyperthyroidism.

This clonotype was found many times. V usage is TRBV7-8 and J usage is TRBJ1-5; no reliable D call. V was trimmed by 0 bases and J by 5 bases, leaving 8 bases between them. The CDR3 sequence is 14 residues long. The germline CDR1 and CDR2 sequences are SGHVS and FQNEAQ. As DNA, the CDR3 is TGTGCCAGCAGCTTAGCGGGGTCGGATCAGCCCCAGCATTTT. Amino acid sequence: CASSLAGSDQPQHF.

Comments on this clonotype: One junction end does not reproduce the germline sequence, and a read error may be involved. DNA of the CDR3: TGTGCCAGCAGTGAATCAGACGGGGGGGGTGCCTACGAGCAGTACTTC. As protein: CASSESDGGGAYEQYF. V and J are TRBV10-3 and TRBJ2-7; 8 nucleotides align to TRBD2. Per the germline V gene, CDR1 is ENHRY and CDR2 is SYGVKD. The CDR3 loop spans 16 amino acids.

Ten or more counts support this clonotype. This chain joins TRBV20-1 and TRBJ2-5; D is perhaps TRBD2 (7 bases). Trimming pared 3 bases from V and 5 bases from J, leaving 19 bases between. This CDR3 region has 15 residues. The germline V gene has CDR1 DFQATT and CDR2 SNEGSKA (reference sequence). CDR3 sequence (DNA): TGCAGTGCTAGCAGGGCGGGGGCGGGGGACGAGACCCAGTACTTC. Its protein is CSASRAGAGDETQYF.

This clonotype has ten or more counts. J is TRBJ1-6 and V is TRBV20-1; TRBD1 aligns across 11 bases. Germline V lookup: CDR1 DFQATT, CDR2 SNEGSKA (reference sequence). The CDR3 contains 13 residues. The V segment lost 6 bases and the J segment 8 bases; nucleotides outside the gene matches: 3. CDR3 DNA: TGCAGTGCCCTGGGACAGGGGGATTCACCCCTCCACTTT. Translation gives CSALGQGDSPLHF.

In this sample, this clonotype turned up a few times. The chain joins TRBV12-3 or TRBV12-4 to TRBJ2-2; D gene ambiguous. This CDR3 is built from 14 residues. Trimming left V 5 bases short and J 2 bases short, with 9 bases between. The CDR3 sequence is CASSPLANTGELFF. The DNA of the CDR3 is TGTGCCAGCAGTCCCCTGGCCAACACCGGGGAGCTGTTTTTT.

This clonotype was picked up many times. This chain uses TRBV2 with TRBJ2-7; 10 bases are a match to TRBD2. Germline CDR1 reads SNHLY; CDR2 reads FYNNEI. With 6 bases clipped from V and 7 bases from J, the junction kept 6 bases outside the gene matches. CDR3 size: 13 residues. CDR3 sequence: CASRLAGAGEQYF. CDR3 bases: TGTGCCAGCAGGCTAGCGGGGGCCGGGGAGCAGTACTTC.

This clonotype came up many times. The V call is TRBV29-1, the J call TRBJ2-7; D gene ambiguous. This CDR3 comprises 13 residues. CDR1 and CDR2 (germline): SQVTM, ANQGSEA. With 4 bases removed from V and 1 base from J, the gap between germline ends came to 11 bases. CDR3 amino acids: CSVGPEESYEQYF. For the CDR3, the DNA is TGCAGCGTTGGGCCCGAGGAGTCCTACGAGCAGTACTTC.

This clonotype was counted ten times or more. The chain uses TRBV2 and TRBJ1-5, with unresolved D. This CDR3 spans 15 amino acids. V lost 4 bases and J lost 4, with 14 bases in between. The germline gives CDR1 SNHLY, CDR2 FYNNEI. The CDR3 region has the DNA TGTGCCAGCAGTGGGACTCAGATGGGGAATCAGCCCCAGCATTTT. This gives the protein CASSGTQMGNQPQHF.

The V call is TRBV7-9, the J call TRBJ1-6, with TRBD1 identical over 7 bases. CDR3 size: 17 residues. J gave up 10 bases and V 5 bases, and 17 bases lay outside the gene matches. The germline CDR1 and CDR2 sequences are SEHNR and FQNEAQ (reference sequence). CDR3 sequence (DNA): TGTGCCAGCAGCCGGATTACAGGGGAATTGGATTTGTCACCCCTCCACTTT. It encodes CASSRITGELDLSPLHF.

This clonotype came up many times. The CDR3 is CASSTGTGINYGYTF. The DNA of the CDR3 is TGTGCCAGTAGTACCGGGACAGGGATAAACTATGGCTACACCTTC. The chain is built from TRBV19 and TRBJ1-2, with 9 bases lining up with TRBD1. The ends lost 4 bases at V and 2 bases at J; junction bases unmatched: 5. Germline CDR1 and CDR2: LNHDA and SQIVND (reference sequence). The CDR3 runs 15 residues. The full variable domain, with the rest looked up from reference TRBV19 and TRBJ1-2, is DGGITQSPKYLFRKEGQNVTLSCEQNLNHDAMYWYRQDPGQGLRLIYYSQIVNDFQKGDIAEGYSVSREKKESFPLTVTSAQKNPTAFYLCASSTGTGINYGYTFGSGTRLTVV.

This chain links TRBV20-1 with TRBJ2-7; TRBD1 matches at 8 bases. This CDR3 comprises 14 residues. Germline V gene data show CDR1 as DFQATT and CDR2 as SNEGSKA (reference sequence). V shed 4 bases, J shed 5 bases, and the junction held 10 bases outside the gene matches. This chain's CDR3 is CSATRRTGTHEQYF. In nucleotides, the CDR3 is TGCAGTGCTACTCGACGGACAGGGACCCACGAGCAGTACTTC.